This is a list of T cell receptor beta chains from one sample in a study of CD8 T cells in ankylosing spondylitis. TCRdb re-derived calls from the 5' RACE reads in MiXCR, one entry per CDR3 protein. The data contain a few hundred thousand distinct CDR3 sequences, more than 9.5% of them singletons. Sequenced sample: blood, either unsorted or a sorted T cell fraction (not recorded which). The receptors derive from a male donor with ankylosing spondylitis. Both conserved end residues are part of each CDR3. The D gene is left open where the match is weak. Clone size appears in some rows only: once, few, many, or a class for an expanded clone.

length	V	J	D	size	CDR3	DNA
15	TRBV24-1	TRBJ2-5	NA	NA	CATSDQGQDQETQYF	TGTGCCACCAGTGACCAGGGACAAGACCAAGAGACCCAGTACTTC
16	TRBV6-5	TRBJ2-3	TRBD1	NA	CASSVLTGVGTDTQYF	TGTGCCAGCAGTGTACTCACAGGGGTTGGCACAGATACGCAGTATTTT
13	TRBV7-2	TRBJ2-1	NA	NA	CASSHSSVREQFF	TGTGCCAGCAGCCACTCTAGCGTCAGGGAGCAGTTCTTC
13	TRBV5-4	TRBJ2-1	NA	many	CASSLDLKNEQFF	TGTGCCAGCAGCTTGGATCTTAAAAATGAGCAGTTCTTC
12	TRBV12-3/TRBV12-4	TRBJ2-7	NA	few	CASSLPSDEQYF	TGTGCCAGCAGTCTCCCGTCTGACGAGCAGTACTTC
16	TRBV11-3	TRBJ2-6	NA	NA	CASSPDGNSGANVLTF	TGTGCCAGCAGCCCAGACGGGAACTCTGGGGCCAACGTCCTGACTTTC
14	TRBV20-1	TRBJ1-2	NA	few	CSASPKGVNYGYTF	TGCAGTGCTAGCCCAAAAGGGGTTAACTATGGCTACACCTTC
16	TRBV5-5	TRBJ2-7	NA	NA	CASSPRSGAGDYEQYF	TGTGCCAGCAGCCCCCGGAGTGGAGCAGGAGACTACGAGCAGTACTTC
14	TRBV20-1	TRBJ2-5	TRBD2	NA	CSASYSGGTETQYF	TGCAGTGCTAGCTACTCGGGGGGGACGGAGACCCAGTACTTC
19	TRBV2	TRBJ2-3	TRBD2	once	CASLPSWTSGRERTDKQYF	TGTGCCAGCCTTCCCTCTTGGACTAGCGGGAGGGAGCGCACAGATAAGCAGTATTTT
15	TRBV7-9	TRBJ2-1	NA	NA	CASSSGAGVPNEQFF	TGTGCCAGCAGTTCAGGGGCGGGCGTTCCCAATGAGCAGTTCTTC
14	TRBV20-1	TRBJ1-2	NA	few	CSATGHSGGYGYTF	TGCAGTGCCACCGGACACTCCGGGGGCTATGGCTACACCTTC
16	TRBV5-1	TRBJ1-4	TRBD1	few	CASSLSGTGKNEKLFF	TGCGCCAGCAGCCTTTCCGGGACAGGGAAAAATGAAAAACTGTTTTTT
18	TRBV5-1	TRBJ2-2	NA	few	CASSLHGSDAVYTGELFF	TGCGCCAGCAGCCTCCATGGGTCGGACGCCGTTTACACCGGGGAGCTGTTTTTT
13	TRBV20-1	TRBJ2-7	TRBD1	NA	CSAPGTGVYEQYF	TGCAGTGCTCCCGGGACAGGGGTCTACGAGCAGTACTTC
15	TRBV24-1	TRBJ2-1	TRBD2	NA	CATSGSGRVYNEQFF	TGTGCCACCAGTGGTAGCGGGAGGGTTTACAATGAGCAGTTCTTC
13	TRBV20-1	TRBJ2-2	NA	few	CSARVGGSGELFF	TGCAGTGCTAGAGTTGGTGGGTCCGGGGAGCTGTTTTTT
14	TRBV4-1	TRBJ1-1	NA	many	CASSQDGGNTEAFF	TGCGCCAGCAGCCAAGATGGTGGAAACACTGAAGCTTTCTTT
11	TRBV20-1	TRBJ2-5	NA	NA	CSAFPQETQYF	TGCAGTGCGTTTCCCCAAGAGACCCAGTACTTC
15	TRBV6-5	TRBJ1-2	NA	NA	CASSFVGTESYGYTF	TGTGCCAGCAGTTTCGTCGGGACGGAGAGCTATGGCTACACCTTC
15	TRBV6-1	TRBJ2-2	NA	many	CASSPGQMNTGELFF	TGTGCCAGCAGCCCCGGACAAATGAACACCGGGGAGCTGTTTTTT
13	TRBV5-1	TRBJ1-5	NA	once	CASSLDVAQPQHF	TGCGCCAGCAGCTTGGACGTGGCCCAGCCCCAGCATTTT
13	TRBV20-1	TRBJ1-6	NA	few	CSAYEGGRSPLHF	TGCAGTGCTTATGAGGGGGGTCGGTCACCCCTCCACTTT
15	TRBV19	TRBJ2-1	TRBD2	NA	CASEGLAGGPNEQFF	TGTGCCAGTGAGGGACTAGCGGGAGGGCCCAATGAGCAGTTCTTC
14	TRBV5-1	TRBJ2-3	NA	many	CASRPEGGTDTQYF	TGCGCCAGCAGACCGGAAGGGGGGACAGATACGCAGTATTTT
16	TRBV7-2	TRBJ2-7	TRBD2	NA	CASSLSFGLAGYEQYF	TGTGCCAGCAGCTTATCGTTTGGACTAGCGGGGTACGAGCAGTACTTC
13	TRBV18	TRBJ2-7	NA	NA	CASSLAKEREQYF	TGTGCCAGCTCTTTAGCTAAGGAGCGCGAGCAGTACTTC
16	TRBV11-2	TRBJ2-2	NA	few	CASSPRGRANTGELFF	TGTGCCAGCAGCCCCCGTGGCAGGGCTAACACCGGGGAGCTGTTTTTT
16	TRBV11-2	TRBJ2-1	TRBD1	NA	CASSLDDRGRFHEQFF	TGTGCCAGCAGCTTAGATGACAGGGGGCGCTTCCATGAGCAGTTCTTC
15	TRBV18	TRBJ2-1	NA	NA	CASSPQEDSYNEQFF	TGTGCCAGCTCACCACAGGAGGATTCCTACAATGAGCAGTTCTTC
13	TRBV29-1	TRBJ1-3	NA	NA	CSVSGALGNTIYF	TGCAGCGTCTCGGGGGCCCTCGGAAACACCATATATTTT
14	TRBV27	TRBJ2-6	NA	NA	CASSLSRGANVLTF	TGTGCCAGCAGTCTCTCTAGGGGGGCCAACGTCCTGACTTTC
16	TRBV4-2	TRBJ1-4	NA	many	CASSQDGGRVDEKLFF	TGTGCCAGCAGCCAAGATGGAGGGCGCGTGGATGAAAAACTGTTTTTT
15	TRBV11-2	TRBJ2-3	TRBD2	NA	CASSWSGRGTDTQYF	TGTGCCAGCAGCTGGAGCGGGAGGGGCACAGATACGCAGTATTTT
20	TRBV12-3/TRBV12-4	TRBJ1-3	TRBD1	many	CASSSPGRGLLFSSGNTIYF	TGTGCCAGCAGTTCCCCGGGCAGGGGGCTACTTTTTAGCTCTGGAAACACCATATATTTT
13	TRBV20-1	TRBJ1-2	NA	few	CSARDRDQNGYTF	TGCAGTGCTAGAGATCGGGACCAGAACGGCTACACCTTC
12	TRBV28	TRBJ1-6	NA	NA	CASSLRGRALHF	TGTGCCAGCAGTTTGCGGGGGAGGGCCCTCCACTTT
16	TRBV5-1	TRBJ1-6	TRBD1	many	CASSLLPGQGDSPLHF	TGCGCCAGCAGCCTACTACCGGGACAGGGTGATTCACCCCTCCACTTT
16	TRBV24-1	TRBJ2-1	TRBD1	few	CATSDLGTVDKNEQFF	TGTGCCACCAGTGATTTAGGGACAGTTGATAAGAATGAGCAGTTCTTC
16	TRBV20-1	TRBJ1-5	TRBD1	NA	CSAALGSSGGHQPQHF	TGCAGTGCCGCTCTGGGATCTTCAGGGGGTCATCAGCCCCAGCATTTT
16	TRBV10-3	TRBJ1-6	NA	many	CAISEGDSSYNSPLHF	TGTGCCATCAGTGAGGGCGACAGCTCCTATAATTCACCCCTCCACTTT
16	TRBV12-3/TRBV12-4	TRBJ2-7	TRBD1	few	CASSLGQGVGSYEQYF	TGTGCCAGCAGTTTAGGGCAGGGGGTGGGTTCCTACGAGCAGTACTTC
14	TRBV5-1	TRBJ1-1	NA	many	CASKTTGPNTEAFF	TGCGCCAGCAAAACTACTGGACCGAACACTGAAGCTTTCTTT
14	TRBV15	TRBJ1-5	TRBD1	NA	CATSRDVQGQPQHF	TGTGCCACCAGCAGAGATGTACAGGGGCAGCCCCAGCATTTT
16	TRBV6-5	TRBJ2-2	NA	few	CASSYSVPDYTGELFF	TGTGCCAGCAGTTACTCCGTTCCGGACTACACCGGGGAGCTGTTTTTT
13	TRBV20-1	TRBJ2-1	NA	NA	CSASRANDNEQFF	TGCAGTGCTAGTAGGGCGAACGACAATGAGCAGTTCTTC
13	TRBV19	TRBJ2-1	NA	few	CASERSGVNEQFF	TGTGCCAGTGAACGGTCCGGGGTCAATGAGCAGTTCTTC
17	TRBV11-2	TRBJ1-3	TRBD1	few	CASSTWTGGIAGNTIYF	TGTGCCAGCAGCACTTGGACAGGGGGTATCGCTGGAAACACCATATATTTT
15	TRBV10-3	TRBJ2-1	TRBD1	few	CAISQRTGEDNEQFF	TGTGCCATCAGTCAGAGGACAGGGGAGGATAATGAGCAGTTCTTC
15	TRBV12-3/TRBV12-4	TRBJ1-5	NA	NA	CASSVDNVSNQPQHF	TGTGCCAGCAGTGTGGACAACGTAAGCAATCAGCCCCAGCATTTT
14	TRBV19	TRBJ2-1	NA	few	CASSNGAAPNEQFF	TGTGCCAGTAGTAACGGGGCAGCCCCAAATGAGCAGTTCTTC